The T cell receptor beta chain under discussion was sequenced for a study of blood T cell repertoires in COVID-19. CDR1 SGHRS and CDR2 YFSETQ come from the germline V gene. CDR3 length: 13 residues. With 0 bases clipped from V and 7 bases from J, the junction kept 4 bases outside the gene matches. Original processing methods: The authors estimated nucleated cell counts from reference gene primer amplification. The repertoire was sequenced with immunoSEQ multiplex PCR; TCRdb's copy has only in-frame clones and lacks some. V, J and clone size are those of that table, while D and trimming were read from the DNA. The repertoire holds roughly 290,000 clones, with around 85% as singletons.

This chain connects TRBV5-1 to TRBJ2-7; the match to TRBD1 covers 7 bases. This TCR was recovered from a human donor with COVID-19, enrolled during active disease. The donor label of this sample is uncertain. Material: peripheral blood. The CDR3 protein is CASSLEGAGEQYF. The CDR3 DNA reads TGCGCCAGCAGCTTGGAGGGGGCAGGGGAGCAGTACTTC.